This T cell receptor (beta chain) is from a study of shared clonotypes between healthy human individuals. Profiling relied on immunoSEQ multiplex PCR, and the TCRdb table lists in-frame clones only, not all of them. The data hold about 2 million clones, with roughly 95% observed a single time. As defined, naive CD8 cells were CD45RO-negative and positively selected for CCR7, with terminally differentiated effector memory CD45RA+ cells excluded. The CDR3 runs to 12 residues. V lost 5 bases, J lost 8 bases, and 10 bases lay in between. CDR1 is SGHAT and CDR2 is FQNNGV in the germline V gene. Sequenced material: naive CD8+ T cells sorted from blood. The sequence derives from a young man in good health. This chain links TRBV11-2 with TRBJ2-1; a possible D gene is TRBD2 (6 bases). The CDR3 region is CASSLAFDEQFF. The CDR3 nucleotides are TGTGCCAGCAGCCTAGCGTTCGATGAGCAGTTCTTC.